This TCR beta chain is drawn from a study of Graves' ophthalmopathy and Graves' hyperthyroidism. General study findings and limits: With about 71% sensitivity and around 79% specificity, the model predicted ophthalmopathy progression. Most thyroid clonotypes with frequency above 0.001 were detected in blood too.

Scientists amplified the TCR beta CDR3 regions from RNA transcripts. After a first-round RT-PCR with HTBI primers, a second-round multiplex PCR was run. TCRdb re-analysed the multiplex PCR reads in MiXCR, keeping a single row per CDR3 protein. The sample shows about 1.1 million distinct CDR3 sequences, around a third of them seen only once. The V gene lost 7 bases and the J gene lost 8 bases, with 17 bases spanning the gap. The CDR3 contains 14 residues. This clonotype has more than one count but fewer than ten. The antigen is not known. Patients in the hyperthyroidism group, adults aged 18 to 65, were newly diagnosed, under 2 months' duration. Exclusion criteria comprised other autoimmune diseases, uncontrolled infections, pregnancy or lactation in patients.

V is TRBV12-3 or TRBV12-4 and J is TRBJ1-4; D gene uncertain. The sequence was obtained from an adult man with Graves' hyperthyroidism. The sample taken for sequencing was peripheral blood or thyroid tissue (not recorded which). The CDR3 nucleotides read TGTGCCAGCACCTCTGGGTTCCTAATGGAAAAACTGTTTTTT. Translation: CASTSGFLMEKLFF.